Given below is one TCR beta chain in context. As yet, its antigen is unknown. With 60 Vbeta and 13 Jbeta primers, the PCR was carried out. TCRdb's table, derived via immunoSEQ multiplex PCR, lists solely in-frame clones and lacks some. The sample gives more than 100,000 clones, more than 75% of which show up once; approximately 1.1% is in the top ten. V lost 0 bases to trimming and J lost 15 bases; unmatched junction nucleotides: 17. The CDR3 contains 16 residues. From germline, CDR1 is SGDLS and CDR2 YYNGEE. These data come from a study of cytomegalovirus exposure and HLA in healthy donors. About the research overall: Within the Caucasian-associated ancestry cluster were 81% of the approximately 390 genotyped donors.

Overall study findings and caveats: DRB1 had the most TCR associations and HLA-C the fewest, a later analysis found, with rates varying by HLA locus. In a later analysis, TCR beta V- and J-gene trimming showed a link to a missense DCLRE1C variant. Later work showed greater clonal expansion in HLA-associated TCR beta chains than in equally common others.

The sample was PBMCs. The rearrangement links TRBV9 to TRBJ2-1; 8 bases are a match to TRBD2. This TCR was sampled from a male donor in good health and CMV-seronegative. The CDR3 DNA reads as TGTGCCAGCAGCGTAGCTTATGGACGGGGGGGCGTCTTTCTGTTCTTC. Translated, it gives CASSVAYGRGGVFLFF. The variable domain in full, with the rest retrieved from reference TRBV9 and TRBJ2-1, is DSGVTQTPKHLITATGQRVTLRCSPRSGDLSVYWYQQSLDQGLQFLIQYYNGEERAKGNILERFSAQQFPDLHSELNLSSLELGDSALYFCASSVAYGRGGVFLFFGPGTRLTVL.